This entry features one T cell receptor beta chain sequence. Its antigen target is currently unknown. Base qualities are not provided; no much larger clone lies one nucleotide away. The sample originates from a study of response to subunit inactivated influenza vaccine (dated by TCRdb to the late 2010s). General notes on the study: Deep quantitative T cell receptor repertoire profiling was used in the study to track responses to a trivalent subunit inactivated influenza vaccine.

The CDR1 and CDR2 encoded by the germline V gene are LGHNA and YNFKEQ. The germline ends are 21 bases apart after V is trimmed by 8 bases and J by 8 bases. The CDR3 starts with the cysteine, ends with the phenylalanine, and has 14 residues. Only the CDR3 DNA is retained, 42 bases long and in frame from the first base. Libraries came from RT-PCR. The sequencer was an Illumina HiSeq 2500. TCRdb reanalyzed the raw reads on its own, using fastp at Q25 for trimming and MiXCR for clone calling, and kept in-frame beta chains. One record per CDR3 amino acid sequence lists the most common genes and DNA. Counted in this sample were 500,000 to 600,000 distinct CDR3 sequences; around 15% of them appeared once. The ten most abundant clones make up around 10% of the sample. Beyond this particular receptor, the publication reports: The authors proposed that each seasonal influenza vaccination may bring in only a limited number of new T cells.

This sample comprised PBMCs from blood, obtained 11 to 12 days after vaccination. This TCR derives from a man aged 50 or older who received an inactivated influenza vaccine. Donor details come from another sample of the same person, matched by shared clones. The chain employs TRBV4-2 and TRBJ1-1, and TRBD1 may be the D gene, going by 6 matching bases. Here is the DNA: TGTGCCAGCTCAACCGTTGGGGGGCAGATCGAAGCTTTCTTT. This sequence encodes CASSTVGGQIEAFF.